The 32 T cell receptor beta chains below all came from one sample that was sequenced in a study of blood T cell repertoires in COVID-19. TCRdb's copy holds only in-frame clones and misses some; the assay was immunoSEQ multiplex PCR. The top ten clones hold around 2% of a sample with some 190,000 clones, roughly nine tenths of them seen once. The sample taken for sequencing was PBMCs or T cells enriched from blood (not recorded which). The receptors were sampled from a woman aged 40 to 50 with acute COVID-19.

The CDR3 nucleotides read TGTGCCAGCAGCCAGCAAGGGACAGGAAGACGGGGCTACACCTTC. It specifies CASSQQGTGRRGYTF. The V gene is TRBV3-1 (or the pseudogene TRBV3-2), the J gene TRBJ1-2; TRBD1 matches at 8 bases. The CDR3 length is 15 residues. The V gene's germline CDR1 is LGHDT and CDR2 YNNKEL (reference sequence). Trimming cost V 3 bases and J 8 bases; bases outside gene matches: 11.

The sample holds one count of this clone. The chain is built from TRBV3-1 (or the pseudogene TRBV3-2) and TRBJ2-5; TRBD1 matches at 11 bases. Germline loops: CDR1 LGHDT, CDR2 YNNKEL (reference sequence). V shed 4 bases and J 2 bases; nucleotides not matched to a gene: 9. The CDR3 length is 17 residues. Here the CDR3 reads CASSLGTRDRGQETQYF. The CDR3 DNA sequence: TGTGCCAGCAGCCTTGGGACCCGGGACAGGGGGCAAGAGACCCAGTACTTC.

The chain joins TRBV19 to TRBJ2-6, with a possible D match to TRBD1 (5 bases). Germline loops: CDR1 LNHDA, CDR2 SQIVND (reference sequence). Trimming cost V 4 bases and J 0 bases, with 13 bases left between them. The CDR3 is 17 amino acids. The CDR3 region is CASSTRQSSSGANVLTF. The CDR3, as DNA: TGTGCCAGTAGTACCCGACAGAGCTCCTCTGGGGCCAACGTCCTGACTTTC.

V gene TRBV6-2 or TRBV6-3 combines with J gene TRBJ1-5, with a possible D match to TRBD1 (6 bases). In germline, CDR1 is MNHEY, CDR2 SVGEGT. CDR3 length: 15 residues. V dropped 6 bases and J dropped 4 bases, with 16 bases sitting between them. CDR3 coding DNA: TGTGCCAGCAGCCGCACCTCGGACAGAAATCAGCCCCAGCATTTT. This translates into CASSRTSDRNQPQHF.

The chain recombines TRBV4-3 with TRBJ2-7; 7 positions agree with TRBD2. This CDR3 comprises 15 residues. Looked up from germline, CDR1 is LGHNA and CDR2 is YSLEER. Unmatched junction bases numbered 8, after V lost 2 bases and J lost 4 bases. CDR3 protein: CASSQSRGGNYEQYF. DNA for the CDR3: TGCGCCAGCAGCCAATCCCGCGGGGGTAATTACGAGCAGTACTTC.

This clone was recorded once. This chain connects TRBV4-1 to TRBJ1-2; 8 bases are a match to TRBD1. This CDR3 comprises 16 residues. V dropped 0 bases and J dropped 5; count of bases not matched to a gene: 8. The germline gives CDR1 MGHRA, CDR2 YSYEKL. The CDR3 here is CASSQDSTGGGYGYTF. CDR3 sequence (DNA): TGCGCCAGCAGCCAAGATTCCACAGGGGGTGGGTATGGCTACACCTTC.

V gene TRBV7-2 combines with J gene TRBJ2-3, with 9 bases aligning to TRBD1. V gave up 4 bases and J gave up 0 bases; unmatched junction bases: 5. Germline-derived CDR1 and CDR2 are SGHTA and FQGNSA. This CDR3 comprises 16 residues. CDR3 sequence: CASSYQGTGSTDTQYF. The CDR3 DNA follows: TGTGCCAGCAGCTATCAAGGGACAGGGAGCACAGATACGCAGTATTTT. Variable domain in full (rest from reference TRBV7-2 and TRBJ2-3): GAGVSQSPSNKVTEKGKDVELRCDPISGHTALYWYRQSLGQGLEFLIYFQGNSAPDKSGLPSDRFSAERTGGSVSTLTIQRTQQEDSAVYLCASSYQGTGSTDTQYFGPGTRLTVL.

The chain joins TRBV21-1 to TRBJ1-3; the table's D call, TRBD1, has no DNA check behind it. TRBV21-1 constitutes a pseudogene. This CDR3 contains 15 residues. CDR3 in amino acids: CASSKAGQERNTIYF. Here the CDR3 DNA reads TGTGCCAGCAGCAAAGCTGGGCAGGAACGAAACACCATATATTTT.

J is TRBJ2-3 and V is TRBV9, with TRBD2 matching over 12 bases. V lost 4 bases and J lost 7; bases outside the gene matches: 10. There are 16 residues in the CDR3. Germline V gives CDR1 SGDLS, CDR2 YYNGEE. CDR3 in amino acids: CASSTGTSGRMNTQYF. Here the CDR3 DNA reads TGTGCCAGCAGCACCGGGACTAGCGGGCGAATGAATACGCAGTATTTT.

CDR3 nucleotide sequence: TGTGCCAGCAGCTTGGGTCTCGAGCAGTACTTC. Amino acids: CASSLGLEQYF. The V call is TRBV5-4, the J call TRBJ2-7; D remains ambiguous. Germline CDR1 is SGHNT and CDR2 is YYREEE (reference sequence). The CDR3 runs 11 residues. The V end was cut by 0 bases, the J end by 6 bases, with 4 bases between.

CDR3 protein: CASLNSGGARNEQFF. The CDR3 DNA sequence: TGTGCCAGTTTAAATAGCGGGGGGGCCCGAAATGAGCAGTTCTTC. V is TRBV19 and J is TRBJ2-1, with 11 bases matching TRBD2. Germline assignment: CDR1 LNHDA and CDR2 SQIVND (reference sequence). The V gene end was trimmed by 8 bases and the J gene end by 7 bases; junction bases not matched to a gene: 10. This CDR3 has 15 amino acids.

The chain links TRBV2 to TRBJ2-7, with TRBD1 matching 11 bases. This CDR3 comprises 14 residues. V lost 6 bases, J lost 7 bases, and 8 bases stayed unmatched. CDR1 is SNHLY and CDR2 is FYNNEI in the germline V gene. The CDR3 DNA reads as TGTGCCAGCAGGACCGGACAGGGGGCAGGTGAGCAGTACTTC. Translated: CASRTGQGAGEQYF.

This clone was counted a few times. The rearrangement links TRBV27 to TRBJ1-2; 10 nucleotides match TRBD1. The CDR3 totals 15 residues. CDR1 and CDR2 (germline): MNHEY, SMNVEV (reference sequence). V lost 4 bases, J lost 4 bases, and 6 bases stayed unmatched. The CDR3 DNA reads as TGTGCCAGCAGTTCCTCCGGGACAGGGGTCTATGGCTACACCTTC. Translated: CASSSSGTGVYGYTF.

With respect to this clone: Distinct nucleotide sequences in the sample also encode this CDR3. The CDR3 DNA reads TGCGCCAGCAGCAGAGGGACAGGGTCCTACGAGCAGTACTTC. It is translated as CASSRGTGSYEQYF. The chain joins TRBV4-1 to TRBJ2-7, with 9 positions matching TRBD1. V gave up 5 bases and J gave up 1 base; unmatched junction bases: 3. Germline CDR1 and CDR2: MGHRA and YSYEKL. CDR3 length: 14 amino acids.

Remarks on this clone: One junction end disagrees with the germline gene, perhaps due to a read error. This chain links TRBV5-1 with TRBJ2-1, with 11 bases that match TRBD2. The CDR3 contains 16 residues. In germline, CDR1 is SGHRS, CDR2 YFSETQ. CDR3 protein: CASSPTSGGSHNEQFF. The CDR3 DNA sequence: TGCGCCAGCAGTCCTACTAGCGGGGGCTCCCACAATGAGCAGTTCTTC.

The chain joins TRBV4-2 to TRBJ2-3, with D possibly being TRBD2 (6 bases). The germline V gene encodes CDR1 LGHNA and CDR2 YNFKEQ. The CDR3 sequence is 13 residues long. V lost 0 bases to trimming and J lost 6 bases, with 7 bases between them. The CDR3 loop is CASSQDAGDTQYF. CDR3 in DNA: TGTGCCAGCAGCCAAGATGCGGGGGATACGCAGTATTTT.

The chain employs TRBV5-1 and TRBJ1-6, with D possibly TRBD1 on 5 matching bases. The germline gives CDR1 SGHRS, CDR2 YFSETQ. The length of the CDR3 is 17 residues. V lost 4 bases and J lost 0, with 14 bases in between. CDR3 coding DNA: TGCGCCAGCAGCACGTCGACAGTGAGCTCCTATAATTCACCCCTCCACTTT. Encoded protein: CASSTSTVSSYNSPLHF.

The CDR3 DNA reads as TGTGCCAGCAGCCACAACCAGGGAAGGGCTTTCTTT. Amino acid sequence: CASSHNQGRAFF. This chain connects TRBV4-2 to TRBJ1-1; a weak D match, TRBD1 (5 bases). Trimming stripped 3 bases from V and 11 bases from J, with 13 bases between. CDR1 and CDR2 from the germline V gene are LGHNA and YNFKEQ. The CDR3 spans 12 residues.

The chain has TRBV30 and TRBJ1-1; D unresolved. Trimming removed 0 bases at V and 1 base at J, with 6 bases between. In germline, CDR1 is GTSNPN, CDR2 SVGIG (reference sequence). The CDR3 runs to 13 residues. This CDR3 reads CAWSVEQNTEAFF. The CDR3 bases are TGTGCCTGGAGTGTAGAGCAGAACACTGAAGCTTTCTTT.

The CDR3 DNA reads as TGTGCCAGTAGTATAGGAGGGATCTCCTACGAGCAGTACTTC. It specifies CASSIGGISYEQYF. The gene calls are TRBV19 and TRBJ2-7; perhaps TRBD2 as D (5 bases). CDR1 LNHDA and CDR2 SQIVND come from the germline V gene (reference sequence). The CDR3 is 14 amino acids. V lost 1 base and J lost 0, with 7 bases in between.

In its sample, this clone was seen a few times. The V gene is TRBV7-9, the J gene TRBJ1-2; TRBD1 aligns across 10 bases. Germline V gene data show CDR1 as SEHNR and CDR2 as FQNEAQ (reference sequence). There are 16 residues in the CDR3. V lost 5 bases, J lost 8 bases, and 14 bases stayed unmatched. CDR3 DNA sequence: TGTGCCAGCAGCCTATCGCCGGGACAGGGGTCGGAAGGCTACACCTTC. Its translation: CASSLSPGQGSEGYTF.

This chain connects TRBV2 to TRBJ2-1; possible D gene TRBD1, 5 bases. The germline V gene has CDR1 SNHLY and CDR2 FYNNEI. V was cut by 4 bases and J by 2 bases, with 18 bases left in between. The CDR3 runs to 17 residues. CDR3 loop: CASSGQPSMSTYNEQFF. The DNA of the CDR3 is TGTGCCAGCAGTGGACAGCCCTCAATGTCCACCTACAATGAGCAGTTCTTC.

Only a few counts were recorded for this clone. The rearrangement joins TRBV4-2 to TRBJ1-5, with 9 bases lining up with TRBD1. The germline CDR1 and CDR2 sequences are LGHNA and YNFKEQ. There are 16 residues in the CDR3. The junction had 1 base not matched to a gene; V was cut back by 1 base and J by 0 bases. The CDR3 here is CASSQGTGDSNQPQHF. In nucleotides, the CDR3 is TGTGCCAGCAGCCAAGGGACAGGGGATAGCAATCAGCCCCAGCATTTT.

CDR3 DNA: TGTGCCAGCAGTCTTATGGGGACAGGGGTAGAGACCCAGTACTTC. It encodes CASSLMGTGVETQYF. The V and J genes are TRBV5-6 and TRBJ2-5, with 10 bases that match TRBD1. Germline lookup yields CDR1 SGHDT and CDR2 YYEEEE. The V gene end was trimmed by 5 bases and the J gene end by 4 bases; junction bases not matched to a gene: 8. The CDR3 sequence is 15 residues long.

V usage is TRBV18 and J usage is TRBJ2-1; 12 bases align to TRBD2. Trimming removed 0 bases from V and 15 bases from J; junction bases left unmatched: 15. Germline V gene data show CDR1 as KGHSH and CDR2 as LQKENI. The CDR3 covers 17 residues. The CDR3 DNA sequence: TGTGCCAGCTCACCACCCATAGCAGTGACTAGCGGGAGTGTTTTGTTCTTC. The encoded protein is CASSPPIAVTSGSVLFF.

CDR3 region: CASSLAYEQYF. The DNA for the CDR3 is TGTGCCAGCAGCTTAGCGTACGAGCAGTACTTC. V gene TRBV28 combines with J gene TRBJ2-7; TRBD2 might be the D (5 bases). This CDR3 region has 11 residues. Trimming cost V 6 bases and J 4 bases, with 7 bases left between them. The germline gives CDR1 MDHEN, CDR2 SYDVKM.

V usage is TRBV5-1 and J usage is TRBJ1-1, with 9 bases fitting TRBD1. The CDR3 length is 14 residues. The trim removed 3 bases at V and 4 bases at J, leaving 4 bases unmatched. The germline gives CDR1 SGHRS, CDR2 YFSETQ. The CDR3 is CASSSGQGRTEAFF. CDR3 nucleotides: TGCGCCAGCAGCTCGGGACAGGGACGCACTGAAGCTTTCTTT. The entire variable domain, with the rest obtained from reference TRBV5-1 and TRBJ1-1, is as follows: KAGVTQTPRYLIKTRGQQVTLSCSPISGHRSVSWYQQTPGQGLQFLFEYFSETQRNKGNFPGRFSGRQFSNSRSEMNVSTLELGDSALYLCASSSGQGRTEAFFGQGTRLTVV.

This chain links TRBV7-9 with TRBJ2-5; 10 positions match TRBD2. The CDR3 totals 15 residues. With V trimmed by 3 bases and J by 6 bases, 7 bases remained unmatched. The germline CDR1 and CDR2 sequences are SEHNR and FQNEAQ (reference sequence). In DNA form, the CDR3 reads TGTGCCAGCAGCTTTTCTAGCGGGAGTACTCAGACCCAGTACTTC. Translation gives CASSFSSGSTQTQYF.

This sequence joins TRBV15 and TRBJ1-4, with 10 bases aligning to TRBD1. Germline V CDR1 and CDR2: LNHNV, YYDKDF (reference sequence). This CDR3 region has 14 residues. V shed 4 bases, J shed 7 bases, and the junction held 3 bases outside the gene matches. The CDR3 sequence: CATSIWTGGEKLFF. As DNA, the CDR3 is TGTGCCACCAGCATCTGGACAGGGGGTGAAAAACTGTTTTTT.

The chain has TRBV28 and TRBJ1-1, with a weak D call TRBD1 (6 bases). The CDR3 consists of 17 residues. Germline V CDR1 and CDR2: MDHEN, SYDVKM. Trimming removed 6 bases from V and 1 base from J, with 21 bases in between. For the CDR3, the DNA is TGTGCCAGCAGCTCAGGACAGCGGGGGGGGTGGAACACTGAAGCTTTCTTT. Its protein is CASSSGQRGGWNTEAFF.

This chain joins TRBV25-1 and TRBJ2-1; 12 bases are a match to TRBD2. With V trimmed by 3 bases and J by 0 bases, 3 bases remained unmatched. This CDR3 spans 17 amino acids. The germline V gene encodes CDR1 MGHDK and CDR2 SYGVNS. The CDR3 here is CASSDTSGGLSYNEQFF. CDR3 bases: TGTGCCAGCAGTGATACTAGCGGGGGGCTCTCCTACAATGAGCAGTTCTTC. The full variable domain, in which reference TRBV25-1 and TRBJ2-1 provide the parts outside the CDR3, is EADIYQTPRYLVIGTGKKITLECSQTMGHDKMYWYQQDPGMELHLIHYSYGVNSTEKGDLSSESTVSRIRTEHFPLTLESARPSHTSQYLCASSDTSGGLSYNEQFFGPGTRLTVL.

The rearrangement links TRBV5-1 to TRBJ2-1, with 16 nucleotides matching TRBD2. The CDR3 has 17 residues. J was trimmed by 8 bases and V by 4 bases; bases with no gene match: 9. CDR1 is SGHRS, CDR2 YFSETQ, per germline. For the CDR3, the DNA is TGCGCCAGCAGCCCGGGGACTAGCGGGAGGGCCGGAGATGAGCAGTTCTTC. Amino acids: CASSPGTSGRAGDEQFF.